This TCR beta chain was recovered during a study of CD8 T cells in ankylosing spondylitis. Broader study findings: Blood of patients with ankylosing spondylitis appeared to be characterized by a TCR beta motif of several highly homologous variants. Matched ankylosing spondylitis synovial fluid reportedly contained a significantly enriched population of disease-linked clones.

Construction of TCR beta libraries was performed using quantitative 5'-RACE with molecular barcodes. Each CDR3 protein is one row after TCRdb ran MiXCR on the 5' RACE reads. This repertoire shows approximately 350,000 distinct CDR3 sequences, approximately 22% found once; its top ten account for around 13%. This clonotype was detected a few times. The antigen is unknown. This CDR3 contains 13 residues. After removal of 1 base from V and 6 bases from J, the junction contained 3 bases not matched to a gene. Sample: blood, either unsorted or a sorted T cell fraction (not recorded which). The chain carries TRBV12-3 or TRBV12-4 and TRBJ2-7; 7 bases align to TRBD2. This receptor was obtained from a male donor with ankylosing spondylitis or in good health (not recorded which). CDR3 coding DNA: TGTGCCAGCAGTTTAGGGGGAGGGGTCGAGCAGTACTTC. Its protein product is CASSLGGGVEQYF.